This T cell receptor beta chain was profiled in a study of CD8 T cells in Susac syndrome. The V segment lost 5 bases and the J segment 9 bases; nucleotides outside the gene matches: 10. The CDR3 sequence is 16 residues long. TCR beta sequencing covered blood CD8+ and CD4+ T cells. Random-hexamer reverse transcription was applied to roughly 0.45 to 1 ug RNA. TCRdb analysed the immunoSEQ multiplex PCR reads with MiXCR anew, one entry per CDR3 protein. The sample includes approximately 100,000 distinct CDR3 sequences, 85% to 95% of them seen just once. Material: CD4+ T cells from PBMCs. This clonotype was obtained from a human donor in good health. The V and J genes are TRBV12-3 or TRBV12-4 and TRBJ2-1; 13 bases map to TRBD2. This chain's CDR3 is CASSPDRLAGGREQFF. The DNA for the CDR3 is TGTGCCAGCAGTCCCGATAGACTAGCGGGAGGACGTGAGCAGTTCTTC.